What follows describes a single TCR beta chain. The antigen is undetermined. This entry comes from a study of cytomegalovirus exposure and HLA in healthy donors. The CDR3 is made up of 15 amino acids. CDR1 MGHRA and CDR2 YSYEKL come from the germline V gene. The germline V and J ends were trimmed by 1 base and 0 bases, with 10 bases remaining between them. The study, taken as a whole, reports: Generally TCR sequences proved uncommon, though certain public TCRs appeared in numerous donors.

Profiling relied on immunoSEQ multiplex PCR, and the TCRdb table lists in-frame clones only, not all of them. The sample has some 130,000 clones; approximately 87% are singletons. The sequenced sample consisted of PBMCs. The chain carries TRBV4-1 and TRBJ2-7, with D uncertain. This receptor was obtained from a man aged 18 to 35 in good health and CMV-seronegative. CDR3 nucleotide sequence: TGCGCCAGCAGCCAAGTTTCCAGAAGCTCCTACGAGCAGTACTTC. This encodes CASSQVSRSSYEQYF.